The present T cell receptor (beta chain) was sequenced within a study of blood T cell repertoires in COVID-19. Study-level information: Sources were T cells, B-cell-depleted T cells, or PBMCs; the material itself was cDNA or gDNA.

This CDR3 has 16 amino acids. Germline V gene lookup returns CDR1 MNHNS and CDR2 SASEGT. The ends lost 4 bases at V and 3 bases at J; junction bases unmatched: 6. Data came from immunoSEQ multiplex PCR; TCRdb stores just in-frame clones and leaves some out. Seen here are about 240,000 clones, about 84% observed once, and the top ten hold about 12%. The clonotype comes from an elderly man with acute or convalescent COVID-19. This chain connects TRBV6-1 to TRBJ1-6, with 7 bases that match TRBD1. Sequenced material: peripheral blood. CDR3 sequence (DNA): TGTGCCAGCAGTGTCGCCGGGACAGTCTATAATTCACCCCTCCACTTT. As protein: CASSVAGTVYNSPLHF.